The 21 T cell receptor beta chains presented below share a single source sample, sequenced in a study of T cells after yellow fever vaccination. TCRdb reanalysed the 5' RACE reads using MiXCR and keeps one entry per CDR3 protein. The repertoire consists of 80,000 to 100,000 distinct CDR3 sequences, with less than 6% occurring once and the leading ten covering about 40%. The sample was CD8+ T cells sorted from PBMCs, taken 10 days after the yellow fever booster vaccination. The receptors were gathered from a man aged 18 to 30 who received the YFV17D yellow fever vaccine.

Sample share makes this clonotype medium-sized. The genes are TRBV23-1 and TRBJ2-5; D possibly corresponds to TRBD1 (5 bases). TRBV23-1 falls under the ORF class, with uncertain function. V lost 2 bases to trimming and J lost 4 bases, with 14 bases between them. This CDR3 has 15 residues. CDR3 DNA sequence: TGCGCCAGCAGTCAAAAGCAGGGCCAAGCAGAGACCCAGTACTTC. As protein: CASSQKQGQAETQYF.

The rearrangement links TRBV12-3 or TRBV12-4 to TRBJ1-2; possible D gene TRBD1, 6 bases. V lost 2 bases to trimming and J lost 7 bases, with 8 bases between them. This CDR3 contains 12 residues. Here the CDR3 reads CASSLWGAGYTF. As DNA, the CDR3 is TGTGCCAGCAGTTTATGGGGGGCTGGCTACACCTTC.

The CDR3 loop is CATSGWTGTNEQFF. The CDR3 DNA follows: TGTGCCACCAGTGGATGGACAGGCACCAATGAGCAGTTCTTC. The chain has TRBV24-1 and TRBJ2-1, with 7 nucleotides matching TRBD1. This CDR3 has 14 amino acids. The V gene end was trimmed by 5 bases and the J gene end by 6 bases; junction bases not matched to a gene: 6. In germline, CDR1 is KGHDR, CDR2 SFDVKD.

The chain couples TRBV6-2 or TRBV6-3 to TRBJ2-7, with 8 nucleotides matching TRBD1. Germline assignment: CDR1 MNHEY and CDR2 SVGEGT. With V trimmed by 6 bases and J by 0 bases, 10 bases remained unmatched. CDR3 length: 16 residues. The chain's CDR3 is CASSRDRGDYSYEQYV. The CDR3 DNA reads TGTGCCAGCAGCCGCGACAGGGGTGACTACTCCTACGAGCAGTACGTC.

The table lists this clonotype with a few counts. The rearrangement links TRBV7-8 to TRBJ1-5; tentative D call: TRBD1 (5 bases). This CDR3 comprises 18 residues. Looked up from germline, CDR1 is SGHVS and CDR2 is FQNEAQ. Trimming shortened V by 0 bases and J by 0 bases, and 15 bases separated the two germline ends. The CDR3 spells CASSLAKRGTYSNQPQHF. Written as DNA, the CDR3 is TGTGCCAGCAGCTTAGCGAAGAGGGGAACTTATAGCAATCAGCCCCAGCATTTT.

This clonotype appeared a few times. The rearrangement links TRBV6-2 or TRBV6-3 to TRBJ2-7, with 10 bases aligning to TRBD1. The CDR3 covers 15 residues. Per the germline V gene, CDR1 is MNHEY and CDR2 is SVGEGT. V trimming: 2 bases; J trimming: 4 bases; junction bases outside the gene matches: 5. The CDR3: CASSYVGQGRYEQYF. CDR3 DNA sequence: TGTGCCAGCAGTTACGTGGGACAGGGGAGATACGAGCAGTACTTC.

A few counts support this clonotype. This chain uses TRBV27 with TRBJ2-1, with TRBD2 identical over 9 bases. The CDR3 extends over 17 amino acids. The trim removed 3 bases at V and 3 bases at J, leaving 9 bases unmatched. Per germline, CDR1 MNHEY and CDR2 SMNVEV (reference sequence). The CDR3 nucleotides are TGTGCCAGCAGTTTTAGGGTAGCGGGGGCGGGCTACAATGAGCAGTTCTTC. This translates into CASSFRVAGAGYNEQFF.

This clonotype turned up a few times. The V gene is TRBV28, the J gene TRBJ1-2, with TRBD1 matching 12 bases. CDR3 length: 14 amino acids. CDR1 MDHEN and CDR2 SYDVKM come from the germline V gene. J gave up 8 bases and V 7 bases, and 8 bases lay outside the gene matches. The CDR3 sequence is CASKRDRGPWGYTF. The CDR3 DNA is TGTGCCAGCAAGCGGGACAGGGGGCCGTGGGGCTACACCTTC.

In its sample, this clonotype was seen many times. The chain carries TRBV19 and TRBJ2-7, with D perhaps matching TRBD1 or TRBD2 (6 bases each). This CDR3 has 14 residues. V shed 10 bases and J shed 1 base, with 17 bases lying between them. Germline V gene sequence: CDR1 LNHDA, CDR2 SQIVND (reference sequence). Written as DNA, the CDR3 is TGTGCCACCGCTACGGGGGCCCTTTCCTACGAGCAGTACTTC. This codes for CATATGALSYEQYF. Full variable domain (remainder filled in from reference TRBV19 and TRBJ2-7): DGGITQSPKYLFRKEGQNVTLSCEQNLNHDAMYWYRQDPGQGLRLIYYSQIVNDFQKGDIAEGYSVSREKKESFPLTVTSAQKNPTAFYLCATATGALSYEQYFGPGTRLTVT.

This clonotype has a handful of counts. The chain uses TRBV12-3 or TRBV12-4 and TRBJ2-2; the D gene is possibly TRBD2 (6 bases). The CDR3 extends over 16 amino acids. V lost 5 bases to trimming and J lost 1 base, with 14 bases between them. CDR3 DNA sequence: TGTGCCAGCAGTCCCCCCGGGACTGAGAACACCGGGGAGCTGTTTTTT. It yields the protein CASSPPGTENTGELFF.

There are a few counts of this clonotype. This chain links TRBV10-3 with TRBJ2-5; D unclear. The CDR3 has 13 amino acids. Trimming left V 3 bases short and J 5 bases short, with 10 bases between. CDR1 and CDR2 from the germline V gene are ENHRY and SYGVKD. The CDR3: CAISDGVGETQYF. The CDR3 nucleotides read TGTGCCATCAGTGATGGGGTTGGGGAGACCCAGTACTTC.

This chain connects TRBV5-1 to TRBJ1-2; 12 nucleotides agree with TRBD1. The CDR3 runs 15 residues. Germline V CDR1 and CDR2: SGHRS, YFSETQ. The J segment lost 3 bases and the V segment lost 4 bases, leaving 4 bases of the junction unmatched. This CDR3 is CASSIRDRGHYGYTF. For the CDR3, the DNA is TGCGCCAGCAGCATCCGGGACAGGGGGCACTATGGCTACACCTTC.

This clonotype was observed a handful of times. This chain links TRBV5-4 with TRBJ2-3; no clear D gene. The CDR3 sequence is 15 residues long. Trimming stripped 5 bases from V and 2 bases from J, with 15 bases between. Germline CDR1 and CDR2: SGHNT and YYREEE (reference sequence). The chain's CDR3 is CASREPSSPTDTQYF. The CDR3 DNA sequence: TGTGCCAGCAGGGAGCCAAGTTCCCCCACAGATACGCAGTATTTT.

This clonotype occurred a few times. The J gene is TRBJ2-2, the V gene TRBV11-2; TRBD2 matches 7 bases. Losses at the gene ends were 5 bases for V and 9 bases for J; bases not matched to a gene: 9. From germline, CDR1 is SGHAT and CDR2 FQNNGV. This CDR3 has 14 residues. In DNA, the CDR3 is TGTGCCAGCAGCCATCAGAGCGGGGTGTGGGAGCTGTTTTTT. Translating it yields CASSHQSGVWELFF.

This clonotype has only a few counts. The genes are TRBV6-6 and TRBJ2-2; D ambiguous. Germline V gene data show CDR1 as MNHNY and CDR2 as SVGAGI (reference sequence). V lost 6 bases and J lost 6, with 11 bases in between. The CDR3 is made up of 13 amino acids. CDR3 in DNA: TGTGCCAGCAGGGATAGGGCGGCCGGGGAGCTGTTTTTT. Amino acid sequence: CASRDRAAGELFF.

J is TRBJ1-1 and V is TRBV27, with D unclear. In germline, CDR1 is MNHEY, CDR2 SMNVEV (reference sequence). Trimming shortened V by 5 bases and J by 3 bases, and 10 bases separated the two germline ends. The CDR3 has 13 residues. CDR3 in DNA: TGTGCCAGCAGTCCCTATGTGGACACTGAAGCTTTCTTT. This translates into CASSPYVDTEAFF.

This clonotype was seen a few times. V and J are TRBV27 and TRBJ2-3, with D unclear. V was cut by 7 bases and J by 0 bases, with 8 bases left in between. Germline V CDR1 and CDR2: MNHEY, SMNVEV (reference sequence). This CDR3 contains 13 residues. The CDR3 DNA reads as TGTGCCAGCAACCAGCTTAGCACAGATACGCAGTATTTT. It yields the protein CASNQLSTDTQYF.

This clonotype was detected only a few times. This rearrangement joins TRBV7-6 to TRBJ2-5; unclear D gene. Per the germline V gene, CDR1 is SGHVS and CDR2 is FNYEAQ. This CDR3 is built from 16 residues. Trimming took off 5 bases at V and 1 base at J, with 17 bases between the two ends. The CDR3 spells CASSPSRRSGQETQYF. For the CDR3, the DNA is TGTGCCAGCAGCCCTTCCCGAAGGTCGGGCCAAGAGACCCAGTACTTC.

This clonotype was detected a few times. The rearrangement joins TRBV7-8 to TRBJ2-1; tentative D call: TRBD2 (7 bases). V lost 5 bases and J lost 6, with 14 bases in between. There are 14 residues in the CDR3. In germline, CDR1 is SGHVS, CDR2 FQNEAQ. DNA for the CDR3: TGTGCCAGCAGCCCGCCCGGGGGGCTCAATGAGCAGTTCTTC. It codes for CASSPPGGLNEQFF.

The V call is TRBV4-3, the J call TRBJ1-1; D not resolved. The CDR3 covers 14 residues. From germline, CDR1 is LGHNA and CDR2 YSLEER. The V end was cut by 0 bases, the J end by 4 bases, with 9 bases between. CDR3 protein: CASSQDGRATEAFF. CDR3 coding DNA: TGCGCCAGCAGCCAAGATGGGCGGGCCACTGAAGCTTTCTTT.

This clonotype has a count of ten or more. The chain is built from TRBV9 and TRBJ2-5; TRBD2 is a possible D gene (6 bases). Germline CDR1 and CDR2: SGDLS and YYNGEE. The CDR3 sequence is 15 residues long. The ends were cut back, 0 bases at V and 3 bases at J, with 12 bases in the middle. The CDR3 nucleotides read TGTGCCAGCAGCGTAGGCGTTGGCGGGGAAGAGACCCAGTACTTC. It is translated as CASSVGVGGEETQYF.